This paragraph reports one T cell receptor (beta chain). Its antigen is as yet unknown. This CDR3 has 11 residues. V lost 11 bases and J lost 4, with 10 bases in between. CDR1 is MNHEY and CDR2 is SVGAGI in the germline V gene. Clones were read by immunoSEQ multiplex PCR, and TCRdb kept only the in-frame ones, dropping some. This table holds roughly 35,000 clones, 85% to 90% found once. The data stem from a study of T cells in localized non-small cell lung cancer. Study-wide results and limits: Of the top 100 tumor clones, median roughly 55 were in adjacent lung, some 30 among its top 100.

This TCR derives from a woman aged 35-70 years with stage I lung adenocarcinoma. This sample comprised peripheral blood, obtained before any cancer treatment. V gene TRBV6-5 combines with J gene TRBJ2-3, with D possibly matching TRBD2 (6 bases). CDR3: CAAGLADTQYF. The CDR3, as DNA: TGTGCCGCGGGACTGGCAGATACGCAGTATTTT.